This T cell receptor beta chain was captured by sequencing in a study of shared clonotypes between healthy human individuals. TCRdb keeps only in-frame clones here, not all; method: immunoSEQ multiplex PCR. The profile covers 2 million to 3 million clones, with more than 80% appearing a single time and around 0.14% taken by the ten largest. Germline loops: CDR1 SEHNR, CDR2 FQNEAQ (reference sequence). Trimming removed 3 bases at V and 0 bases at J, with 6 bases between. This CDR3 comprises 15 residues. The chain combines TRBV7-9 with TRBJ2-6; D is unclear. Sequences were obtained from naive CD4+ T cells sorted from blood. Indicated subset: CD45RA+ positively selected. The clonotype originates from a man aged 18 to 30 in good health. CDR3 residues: CASSFPSSGANVLTF. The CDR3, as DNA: TGTGCCAGCAGCTTCCCGTCCTCTGGGGCCAACGTCCTGACTTTC.